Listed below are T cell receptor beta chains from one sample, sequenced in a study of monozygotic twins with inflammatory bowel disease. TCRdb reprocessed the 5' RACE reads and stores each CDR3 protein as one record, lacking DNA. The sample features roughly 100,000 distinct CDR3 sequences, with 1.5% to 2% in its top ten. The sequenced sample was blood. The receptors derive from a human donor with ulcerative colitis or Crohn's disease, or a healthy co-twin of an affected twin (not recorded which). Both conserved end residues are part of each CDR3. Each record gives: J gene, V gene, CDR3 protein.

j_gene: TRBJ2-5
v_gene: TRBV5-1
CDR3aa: CASSPDSQETQYF

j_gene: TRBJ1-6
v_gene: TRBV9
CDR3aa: CASSGKAIGNSPLHF

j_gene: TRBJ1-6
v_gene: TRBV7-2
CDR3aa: CASSLGGSGSPLHF

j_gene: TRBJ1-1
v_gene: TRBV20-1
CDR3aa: CSARREKNTEAFF

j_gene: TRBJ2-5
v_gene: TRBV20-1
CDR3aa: CSARAEEARDQETQYF

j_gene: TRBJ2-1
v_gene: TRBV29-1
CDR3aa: CSSRRGALDNEQFF

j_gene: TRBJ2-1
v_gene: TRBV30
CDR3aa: CAWSVQGLAGTYNEQFF

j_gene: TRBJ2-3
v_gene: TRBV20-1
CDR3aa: CSAHERGGNTQYF

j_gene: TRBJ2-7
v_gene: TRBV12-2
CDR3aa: CASRLAPHSRDRERIYEQYF

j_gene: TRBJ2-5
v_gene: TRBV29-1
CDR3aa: CSVEGLAFQETQYF

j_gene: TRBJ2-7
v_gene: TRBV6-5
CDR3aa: CASSYGVQSYEQYF

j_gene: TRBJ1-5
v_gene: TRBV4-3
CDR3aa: CASSQEGEQPQHF

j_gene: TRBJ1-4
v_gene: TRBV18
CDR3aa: CASSRDGPGTNEKLFF

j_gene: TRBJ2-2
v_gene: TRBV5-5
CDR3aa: CASSLLLKNTGELFF

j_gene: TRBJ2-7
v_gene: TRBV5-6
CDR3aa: CASSTNYEQYF

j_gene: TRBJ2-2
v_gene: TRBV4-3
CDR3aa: CASSQEWATSGRWRGELFF

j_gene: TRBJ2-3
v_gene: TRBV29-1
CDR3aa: CSVELGGWGTDTQYF

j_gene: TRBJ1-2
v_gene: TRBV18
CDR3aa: CASSPLDGANYGYTF

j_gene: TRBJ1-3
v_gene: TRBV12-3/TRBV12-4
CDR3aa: CASSLRGLSGNTIYF

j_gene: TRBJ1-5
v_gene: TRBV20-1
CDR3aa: CSARDFGQGFFQPQHF

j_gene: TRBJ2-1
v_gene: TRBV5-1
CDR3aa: CASSLALQLAGGPRIYNEQFF

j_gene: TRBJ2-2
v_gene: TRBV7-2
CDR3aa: CASSFQPFGTGELFF

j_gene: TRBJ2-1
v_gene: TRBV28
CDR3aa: CASSLSPGAHEQFF

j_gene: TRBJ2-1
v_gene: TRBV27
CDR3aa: CASSLETSGGWYNEQFF

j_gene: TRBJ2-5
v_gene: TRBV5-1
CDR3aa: CASSEGARETQYF

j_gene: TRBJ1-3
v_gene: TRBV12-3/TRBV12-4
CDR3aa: CASSGRTGNTIYF

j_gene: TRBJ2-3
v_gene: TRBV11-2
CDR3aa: CASSLSRLAGGPRTDTQYF

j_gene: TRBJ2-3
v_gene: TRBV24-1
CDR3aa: CATSPGSPSTDTQYF

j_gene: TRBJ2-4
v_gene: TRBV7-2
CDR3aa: CASSLVGQGTRYIQYF

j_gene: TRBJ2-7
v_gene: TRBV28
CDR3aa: CASRDGAYEQYF

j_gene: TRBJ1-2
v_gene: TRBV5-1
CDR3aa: CASSSSTTDRAGYTF

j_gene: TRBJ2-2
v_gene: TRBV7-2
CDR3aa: CASSLDASGGATGELFF

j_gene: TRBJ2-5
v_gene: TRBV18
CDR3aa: CASSPVLSGGRVLGETQYF

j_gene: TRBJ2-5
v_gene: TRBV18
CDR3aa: CASSPLGETQYF

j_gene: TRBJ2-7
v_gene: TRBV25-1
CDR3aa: CASSEGGAYEQYF

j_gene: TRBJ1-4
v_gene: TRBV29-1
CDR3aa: CSVVDPGVNEKLFF

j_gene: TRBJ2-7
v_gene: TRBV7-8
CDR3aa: CASSQGTGAYEQYF

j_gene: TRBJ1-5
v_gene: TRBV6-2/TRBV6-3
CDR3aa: CASSYFPASVQPQHF

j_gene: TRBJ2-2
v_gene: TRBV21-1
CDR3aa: CASSTRLLADTGELFF

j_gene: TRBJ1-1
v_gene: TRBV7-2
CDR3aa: CASSLSPTGGRTEAFF

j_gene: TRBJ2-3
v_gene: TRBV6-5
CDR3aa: CASSFPTSGGTDTQYF